These 2 T cell receptor beta chains share one sample of origin, sequenced in a study of blood T cell repertoires in COVID-19. Clones were sequenced by immunoSEQ multiplex PCR, and TCRdb holds only the in-frame ones, with some missing. This repertoire shows some 370,000 clones, about 90% found once; its top ten account for over 9.5%. The sequencing input was peripheral blood. These receptors were obtained from a woman in her thirties with COVID-19, enrolled during active disease.

The chain links TRBV7-2 to TRBJ2-7, with D perhaps matching TRBD2 (6 bases). The CDR3 loop spans 13 amino acids. V lost 8 bases, J lost 7 bases, and 18 bases lay in between. Germline V gene lookup returns CDR1 SGHTA and CDR2 FQGNSA. This chain's CDR3 is CASGRAGLREQYF. DNA for the CDR3: TGTGCCAGCGGTCGGGCGGGACTGAGGGAGCAGTACTTC.

In DNA, the CDR3 is TGTGCCAGCAGCAGGTATCCCAATGAGCAGTTCTTC. Translating gives CASSRYPNEQFF. The chain is built from TRBV28 and TRBJ2-1; D gene ambiguous. The germline V gene has CDR1 MDHEN and CDR2 SYDVKM. V was trimmed by 6 bases and J by 6 bases, leaving 9 bases between them. CDR3 size: 12 residues.